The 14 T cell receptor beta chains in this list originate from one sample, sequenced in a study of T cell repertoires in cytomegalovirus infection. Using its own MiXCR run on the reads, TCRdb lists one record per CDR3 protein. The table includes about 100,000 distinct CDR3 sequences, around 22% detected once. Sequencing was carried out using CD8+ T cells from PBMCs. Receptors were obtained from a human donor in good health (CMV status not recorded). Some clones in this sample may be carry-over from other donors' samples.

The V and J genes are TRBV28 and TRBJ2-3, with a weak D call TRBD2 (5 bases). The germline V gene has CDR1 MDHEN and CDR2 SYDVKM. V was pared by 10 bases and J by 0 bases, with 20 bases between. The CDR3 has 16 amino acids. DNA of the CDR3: TGTGCCACCCACACTCGACTACGAACTAGCACAGATACGCAGTATTTT. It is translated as CATHTRLRTSTDTQYF.

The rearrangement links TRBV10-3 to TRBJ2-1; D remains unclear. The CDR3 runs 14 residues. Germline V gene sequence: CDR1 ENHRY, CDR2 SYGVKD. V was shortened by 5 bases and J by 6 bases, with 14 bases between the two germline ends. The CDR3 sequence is CAISLKPPGNEQFF. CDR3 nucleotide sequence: TGTGCCATCAGTTTAAAGCCACCGGGCAATGAGCAGTTCTTC.

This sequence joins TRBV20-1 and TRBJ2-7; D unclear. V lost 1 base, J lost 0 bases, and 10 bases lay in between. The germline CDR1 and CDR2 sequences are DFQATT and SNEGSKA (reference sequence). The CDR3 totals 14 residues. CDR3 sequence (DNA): TGCAGTGCTAGAGGCGACTGGCTCTCCTACGAGCAGTACTTC. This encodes CSARGDWLSYEQYF.

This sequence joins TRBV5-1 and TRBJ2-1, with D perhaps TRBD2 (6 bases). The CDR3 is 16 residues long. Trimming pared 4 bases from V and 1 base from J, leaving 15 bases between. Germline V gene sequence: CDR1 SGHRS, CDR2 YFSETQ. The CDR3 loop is CASSTETGTSYNEQFF. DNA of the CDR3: TGCGCCAGCAGCACGGAAACCGGGACTTCCTACAATGAGCAGTTCTTC.

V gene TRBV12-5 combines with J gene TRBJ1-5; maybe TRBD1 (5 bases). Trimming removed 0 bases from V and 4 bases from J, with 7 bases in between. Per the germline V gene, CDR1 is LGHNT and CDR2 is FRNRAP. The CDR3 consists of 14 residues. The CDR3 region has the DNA TGTGCTAGTGGTTTGGTTTCAGGGAATCAGCCCCAGCATTTT. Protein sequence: CASGLVSGNQPQHF.

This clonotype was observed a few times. The DNA of the CDR3 is TGTGCCAGCAGCTACACGGGACAGCCCTCAGAGACCCAGTACTTC. Its protein is CASSYTGQPSETQYF. The V gene is TRBV7-8, the J gene TRBJ2-5; the match to TRBD1 covers 7 bases. Germline assignment: CDR1 SGHVS and CDR2 FQNEAQ. Trimming at V came to 4 bases and at J to 4 bases, leaving 9 bases not matched to a gene. The CDR3 spans 15 residues. Together with reference TRBV7-8 and TRBJ2-5, the CDR3 gives the full variable domain: GAGVSQSPRYKVAKRGQDVALRCDPISGHVSLFWYQQALGQGPEFLTYFQNEAQLDKSGLPSDRFFAERPEGSVSTLKIQRTQQEDSAVYLCASSYTGQPSETQYFGPGTRLLVL.

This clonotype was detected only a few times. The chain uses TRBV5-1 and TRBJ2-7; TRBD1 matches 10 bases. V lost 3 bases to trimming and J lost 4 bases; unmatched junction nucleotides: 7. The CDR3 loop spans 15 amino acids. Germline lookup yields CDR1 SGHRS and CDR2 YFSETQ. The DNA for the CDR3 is TGCGCCAGCAGCTCCGGGACAGGGGCGGGTTACGAGCAGTACTTC. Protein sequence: CASSSGTGAGYEQYF.

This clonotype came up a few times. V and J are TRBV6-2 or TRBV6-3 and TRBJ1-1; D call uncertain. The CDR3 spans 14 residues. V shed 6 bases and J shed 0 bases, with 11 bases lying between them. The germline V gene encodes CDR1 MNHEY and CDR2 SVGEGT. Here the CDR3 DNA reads TGTGCCAGCAGCCCGACAAATATGAACACTGAAGCTTTCTTT. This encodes CASSPTNMNTEAFF.

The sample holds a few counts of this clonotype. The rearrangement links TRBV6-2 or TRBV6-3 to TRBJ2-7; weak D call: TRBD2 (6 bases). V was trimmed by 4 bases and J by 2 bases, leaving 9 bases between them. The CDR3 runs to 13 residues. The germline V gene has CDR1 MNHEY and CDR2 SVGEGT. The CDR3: CASSLAAAYEQYF. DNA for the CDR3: TGTGCCAGCAGTTTAGCGGCCGCCTACGAGCAGTACTTC.

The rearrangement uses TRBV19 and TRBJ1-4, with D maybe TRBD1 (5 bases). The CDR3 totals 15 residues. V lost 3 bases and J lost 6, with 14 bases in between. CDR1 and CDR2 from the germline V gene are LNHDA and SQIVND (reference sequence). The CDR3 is CASSMFAGEDEKLFF. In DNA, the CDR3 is TGTGCCAGTAGTATGTTCGCGGGGGAGGATGAAAAACTGTTTTTT.

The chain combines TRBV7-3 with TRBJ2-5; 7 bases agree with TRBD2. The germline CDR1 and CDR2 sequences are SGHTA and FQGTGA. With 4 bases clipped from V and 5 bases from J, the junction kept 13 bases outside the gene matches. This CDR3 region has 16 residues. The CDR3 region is CASSSMGGSSAETQYF. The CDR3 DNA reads TGTGCCAGCAGCTCTATGGGGGGGTCTAGTGCGGAGACCCAGTACTTC. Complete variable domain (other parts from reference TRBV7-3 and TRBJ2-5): GAGVSQTPSNKVTEKGKYVELRCDPISGHTALYWYRQSLGQGPEFLIYFQGTGAADDSGLPNDRFFAVRPEGSVSTLKIQRTERGDSAVYLCASSSMGGSSAETQYFGPGTRLLVL.

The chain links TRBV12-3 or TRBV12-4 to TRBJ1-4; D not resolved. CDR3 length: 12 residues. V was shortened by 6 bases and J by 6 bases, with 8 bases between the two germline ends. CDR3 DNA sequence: TGTGCCAGCAGCCTGGCGGATGAAAAACTGTTTTTT. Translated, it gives CASSLADEKLFF.

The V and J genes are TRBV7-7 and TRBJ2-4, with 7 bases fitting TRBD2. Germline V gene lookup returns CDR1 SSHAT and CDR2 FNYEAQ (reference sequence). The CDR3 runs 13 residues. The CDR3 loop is CASVAGAKNIQYF. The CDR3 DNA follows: TGTGCTAGCGTAGCGGGAGCCAAAAACATTCAGTACTTC.

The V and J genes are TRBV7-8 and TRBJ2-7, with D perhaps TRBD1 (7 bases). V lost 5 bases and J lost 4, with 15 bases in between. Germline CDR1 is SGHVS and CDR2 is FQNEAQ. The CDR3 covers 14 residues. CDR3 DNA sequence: TGTGCCAGCAGCCCTAAGGGGGCGGGGTACGAGCAGTACTTC. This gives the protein CASSPKGAGYEQYF.